This T cell receptor beta chain was captured in a study of cytomegalovirus exposure and HLA in healthy donors. General observations from the study: Association of a missense DCLRE1C variant with TCR beta V- and J-gene trimming was reported in a later analysis.

This PCR relied on a set of 60 Vbeta primers and 13 Jbeta primers. The table came from immunoSEQ multiplex PCR; TCRdb's copy has only in-frame clones and leaves some out. This table holds about 190,000 clones, roughly 80% found once. To note about this clone: Its matching antigen is unknown.

The source is a man in his fifties or sixties in good health and CMV-seronegative. Sequenced sample: PBMCs.

DNA for the CDR3: TGTGCCAGCAGCGCTCCTGGGCCGGGAGAATACGAGCAGTACTTC. This translates into CASSAPGPGEYEQYF. The chain employs TRBV9 and TRBJ2-5, with D possibly TRBD2 on 6 matching bases. The J call may be in error: the DNA end matches TRBJ2-7 better. Germline CDR1 reads SGDLS; CDR2 reads YYNGEE. This CDR3 has 15 amino acids.